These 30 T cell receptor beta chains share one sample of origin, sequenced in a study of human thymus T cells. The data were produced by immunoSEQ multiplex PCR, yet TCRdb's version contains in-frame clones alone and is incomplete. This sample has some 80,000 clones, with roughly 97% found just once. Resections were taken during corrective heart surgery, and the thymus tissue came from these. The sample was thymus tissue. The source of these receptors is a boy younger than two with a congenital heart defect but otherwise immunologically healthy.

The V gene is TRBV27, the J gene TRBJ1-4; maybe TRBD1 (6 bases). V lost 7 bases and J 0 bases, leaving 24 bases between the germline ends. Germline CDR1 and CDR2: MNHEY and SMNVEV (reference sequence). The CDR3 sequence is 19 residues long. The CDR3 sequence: CASTNLDSTKLPTNEKLFF. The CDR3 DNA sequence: TGTGCCAGCACGAACCTGGACAGCACCAAACTACCAACTAATGAAAAACTGTTTTTT.

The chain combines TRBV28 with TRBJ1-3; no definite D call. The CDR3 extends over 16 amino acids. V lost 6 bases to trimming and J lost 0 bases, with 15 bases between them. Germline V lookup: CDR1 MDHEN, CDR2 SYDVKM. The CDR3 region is CASRSPDGLSGNTIYF. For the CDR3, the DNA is TGTGCCAGCAGGTCTCCGGACGGACTCTCTGGAAACACCATATATTTT.

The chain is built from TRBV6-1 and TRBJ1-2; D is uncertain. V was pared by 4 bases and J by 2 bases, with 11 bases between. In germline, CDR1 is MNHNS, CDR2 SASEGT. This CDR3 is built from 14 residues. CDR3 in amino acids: CASSAWQKNYGYTF. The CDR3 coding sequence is TGTGCCAGCAGTGCGTGGCAGAAAAACTATGGCTACACCTTC.

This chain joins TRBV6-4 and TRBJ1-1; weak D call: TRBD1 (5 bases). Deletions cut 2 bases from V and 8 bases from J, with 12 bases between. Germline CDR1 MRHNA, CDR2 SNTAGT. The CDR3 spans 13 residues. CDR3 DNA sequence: TGTGCCAGCAGTGACCTGGGGGGAATCGAAGCTTTCTTT. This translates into CASSDLGGIEAFF.

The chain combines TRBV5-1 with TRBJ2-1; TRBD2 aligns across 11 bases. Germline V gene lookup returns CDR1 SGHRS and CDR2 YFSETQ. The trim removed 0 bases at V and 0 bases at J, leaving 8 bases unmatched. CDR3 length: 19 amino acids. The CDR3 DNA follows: TGCGCCAGCAGCTTGGGCTCTAGCGGGGGGTACAGCTCCTACAATGAGCAGTTCTTC. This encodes CASSLGSSGGYSSYNEQFF.

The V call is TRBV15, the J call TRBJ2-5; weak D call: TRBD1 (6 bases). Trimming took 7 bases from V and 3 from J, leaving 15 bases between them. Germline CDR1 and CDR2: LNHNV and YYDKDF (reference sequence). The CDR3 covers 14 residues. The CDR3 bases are TGTGCCACCAATTTAAACAGGGCTAAAGAGACCCAGTACTTC. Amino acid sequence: CATNLNRAKETQYF.

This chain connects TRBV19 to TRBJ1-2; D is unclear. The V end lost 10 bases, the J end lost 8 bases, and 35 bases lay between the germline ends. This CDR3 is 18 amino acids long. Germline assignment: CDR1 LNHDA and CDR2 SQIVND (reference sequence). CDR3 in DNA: TGTGCCACCCAACCAAGGAATGGGTATTCGGGCCTTGGAGTCGGCTACACCTTC. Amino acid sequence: CATQPRNGYSGLGVGYTF.

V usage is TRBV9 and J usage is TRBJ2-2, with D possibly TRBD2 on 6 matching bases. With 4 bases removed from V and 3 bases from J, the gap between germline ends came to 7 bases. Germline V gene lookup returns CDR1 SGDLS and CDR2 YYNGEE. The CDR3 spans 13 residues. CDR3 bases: TGTGCCAGCAGCTGGGGGGACACCGGGGAGCTGTTTTTT. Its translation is CASSWGDTGELFF.

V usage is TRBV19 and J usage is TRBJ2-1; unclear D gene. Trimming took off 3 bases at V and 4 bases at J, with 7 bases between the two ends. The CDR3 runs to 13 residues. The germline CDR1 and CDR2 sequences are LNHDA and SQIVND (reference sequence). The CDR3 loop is CASSIGSYNEQFF. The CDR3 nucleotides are TGTGCCAGTAGTATCGGCAGTTACAATGAGCAGTTCTTC.

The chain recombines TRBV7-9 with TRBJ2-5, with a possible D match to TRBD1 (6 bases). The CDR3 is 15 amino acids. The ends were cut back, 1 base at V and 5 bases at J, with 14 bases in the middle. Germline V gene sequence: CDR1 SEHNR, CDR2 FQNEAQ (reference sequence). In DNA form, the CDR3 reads TGTGCCAGCAGCTTAGTGGGGGCGGGTCGGGAGACCCAGTACTTC. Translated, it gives CASSLVGAGRETQYF.

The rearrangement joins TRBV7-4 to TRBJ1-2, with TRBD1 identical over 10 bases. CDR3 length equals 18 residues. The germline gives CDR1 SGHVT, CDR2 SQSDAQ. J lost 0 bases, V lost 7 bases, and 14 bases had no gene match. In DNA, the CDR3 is TGTGCCAGCACTACCAGAAGTGGGACAGGGGAGGCTAACTATGGCTACACCTTC. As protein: CASTTRSGTGEANYGYTF.

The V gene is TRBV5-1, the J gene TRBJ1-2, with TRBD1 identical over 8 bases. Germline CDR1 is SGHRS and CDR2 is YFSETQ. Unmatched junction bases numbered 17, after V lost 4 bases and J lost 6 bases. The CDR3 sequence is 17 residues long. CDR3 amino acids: CASSQGQGQVSGNGYTF. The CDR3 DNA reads TGCGCCAGCAGCCAAGGACAGGGACAGGTGTCTGGGAATGGCTACACCTTC.

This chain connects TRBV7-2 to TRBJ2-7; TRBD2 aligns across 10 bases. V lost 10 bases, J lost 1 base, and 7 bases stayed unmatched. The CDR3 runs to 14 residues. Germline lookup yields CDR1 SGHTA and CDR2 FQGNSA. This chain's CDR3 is CATGTSAWSYEQYF. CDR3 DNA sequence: TGTGCCACCGGGACTAGCGCCTGGTCCTACGAGCAGTACTTC.

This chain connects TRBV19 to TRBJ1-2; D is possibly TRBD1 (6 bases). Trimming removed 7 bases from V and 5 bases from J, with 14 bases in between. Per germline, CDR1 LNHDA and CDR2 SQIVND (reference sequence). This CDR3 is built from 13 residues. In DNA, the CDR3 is TGTGCCAGTACCTCGGGGGCCCCTTATGGCTACACCTTC. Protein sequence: CASTSGAPYGYTF.

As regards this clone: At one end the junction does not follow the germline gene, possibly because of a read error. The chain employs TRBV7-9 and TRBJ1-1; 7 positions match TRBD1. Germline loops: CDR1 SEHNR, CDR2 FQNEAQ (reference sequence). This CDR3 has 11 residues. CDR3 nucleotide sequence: TGTGCCAGCAGCCCCAGAGGACAGGCGAAATTT. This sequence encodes CASSPRGQAKF. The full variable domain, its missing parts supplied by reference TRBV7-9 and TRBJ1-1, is DTGVSQNPRHKITKRGQNVTFRCDPISEHNRLYWYRQTLGQGPEFLTYFQNEAQLEKSRLLSDRFSAERPKGSFSTLEIQRTEQGDSAMYLCASSPRGQAKFGQGTRLTVV.

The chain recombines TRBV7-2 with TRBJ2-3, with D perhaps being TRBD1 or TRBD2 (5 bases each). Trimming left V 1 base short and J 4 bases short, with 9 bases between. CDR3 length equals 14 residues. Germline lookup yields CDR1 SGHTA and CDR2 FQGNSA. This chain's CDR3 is CASSLVGGSDTQYF. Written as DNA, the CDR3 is TGTGCCAGCAGCTTAGTTGGGGGATCAGATACGCAGTATTTT.

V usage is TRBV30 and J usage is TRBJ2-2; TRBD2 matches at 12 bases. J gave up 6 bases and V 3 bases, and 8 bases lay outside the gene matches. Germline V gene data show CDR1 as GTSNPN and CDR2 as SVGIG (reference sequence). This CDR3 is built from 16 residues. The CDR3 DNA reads TGTGCCTGGAGCCCGCCCCCTAGCGGGAGGGCCGGGGAGCTGTTTTTT. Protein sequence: CAWSPPPSGRAGELFF.

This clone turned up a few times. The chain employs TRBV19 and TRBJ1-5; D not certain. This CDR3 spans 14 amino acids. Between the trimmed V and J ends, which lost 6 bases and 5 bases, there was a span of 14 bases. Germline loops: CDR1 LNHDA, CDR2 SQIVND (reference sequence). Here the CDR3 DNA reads TGTGCCAGTAGCCCAAGCAAAAGGGATCAGCCCCAGCATTTT. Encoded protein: CASSPSKRDQPQHF.

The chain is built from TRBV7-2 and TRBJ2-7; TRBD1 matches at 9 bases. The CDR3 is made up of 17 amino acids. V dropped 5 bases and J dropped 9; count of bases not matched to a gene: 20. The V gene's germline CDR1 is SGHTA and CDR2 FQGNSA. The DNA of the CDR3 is TGTGCCAGCAGCCCCTCCCCTAGGGACAGGGTGAAGACTGGGCAGTACTTC. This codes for CASSPSPRDRVKTGQYF.

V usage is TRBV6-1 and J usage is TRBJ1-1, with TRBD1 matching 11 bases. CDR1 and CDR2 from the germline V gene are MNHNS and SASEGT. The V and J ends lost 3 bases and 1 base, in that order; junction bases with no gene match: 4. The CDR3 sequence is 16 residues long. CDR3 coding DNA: TGTGCCAGCAGTGATAGGACAGGGGGCCCGAACACTGAAGCTTTCTTT. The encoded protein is CASSDRTGGPNTEAFF.

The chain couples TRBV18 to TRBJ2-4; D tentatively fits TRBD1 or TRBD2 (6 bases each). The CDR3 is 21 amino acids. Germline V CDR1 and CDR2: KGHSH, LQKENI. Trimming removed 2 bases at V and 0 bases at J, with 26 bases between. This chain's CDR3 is CASSPAQKQGGGPIAKNIQYF. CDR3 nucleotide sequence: TGTGCCAGCTCACCAGCTCAAAAACAGGGAGGAGGGCCCATAGCCAAAAACATTCAGTACTTC. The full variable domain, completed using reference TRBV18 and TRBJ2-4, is NAGVMQNPRHLVRRRGQEARLRCSPMKGHSHVYWYRQLPEEGLKFMVYLQKENIIDESGMPKERFSAEFPKEGPSILRIQQVVRGDSAAYFCASSPAQKQGGGPIAKNIQYFGAGTRLSVL.

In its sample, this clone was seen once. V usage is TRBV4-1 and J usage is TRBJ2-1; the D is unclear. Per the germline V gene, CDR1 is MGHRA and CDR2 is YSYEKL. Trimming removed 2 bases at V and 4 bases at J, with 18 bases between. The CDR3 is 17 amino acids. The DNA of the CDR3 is TGCGCCAGCAGCCAACCTAGTGTGACCCAGGAGTACAATGAGCAGTTCTTC. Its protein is CASSQPSVTQEYNEQFF.

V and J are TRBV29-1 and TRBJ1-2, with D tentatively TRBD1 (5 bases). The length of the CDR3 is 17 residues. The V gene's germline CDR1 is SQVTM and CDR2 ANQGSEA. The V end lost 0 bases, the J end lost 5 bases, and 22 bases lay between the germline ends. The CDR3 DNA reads TGCAGCGTTGAAGATGGGGTTGGGGGAGCTCCTCCGTATGGCTACACCTTC. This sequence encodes CSVEDGVGGAPPYGYTF.

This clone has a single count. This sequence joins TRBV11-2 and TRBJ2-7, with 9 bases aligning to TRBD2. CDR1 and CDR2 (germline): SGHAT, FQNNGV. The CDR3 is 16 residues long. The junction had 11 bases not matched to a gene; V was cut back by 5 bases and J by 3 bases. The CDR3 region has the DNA TGTGCCAGCAGCCCACCTCTCAGACTAGCGGTCTACGAGCAGTACTTC. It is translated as CASSPPLRLAVYEQYF.

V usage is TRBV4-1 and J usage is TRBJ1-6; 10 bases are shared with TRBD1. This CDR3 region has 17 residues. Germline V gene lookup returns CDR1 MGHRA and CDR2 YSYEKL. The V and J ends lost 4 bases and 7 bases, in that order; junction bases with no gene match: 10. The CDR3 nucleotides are TGCGCCAGCAGCCCCTGTGACAGGGGGCACGGAAATTCACCCCTCCACTTT. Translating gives CASSPCDRGHGNSPLHF.

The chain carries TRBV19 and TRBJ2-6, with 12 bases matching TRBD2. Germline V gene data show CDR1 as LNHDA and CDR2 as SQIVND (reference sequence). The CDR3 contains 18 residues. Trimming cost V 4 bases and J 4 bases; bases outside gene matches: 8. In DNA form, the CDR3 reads TGTGCCAGTAGTAATCAGACTAGCGGGAGACAGGGGGCCAACGTCCTGACTTTC. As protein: CASSNQTSGRQGANVLTF. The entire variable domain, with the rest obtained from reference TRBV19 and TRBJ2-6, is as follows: DGGITQSPKYLFRKEGQNVTLSCEQNLNHDAMYWYRQDPGQGLRLIYYSQIVNDFQKGDIAEGYSVSREKKESFPLTVTSAQKNPTAFYLCASSNQTSGRQGANVLTFGAGSRLTVL.

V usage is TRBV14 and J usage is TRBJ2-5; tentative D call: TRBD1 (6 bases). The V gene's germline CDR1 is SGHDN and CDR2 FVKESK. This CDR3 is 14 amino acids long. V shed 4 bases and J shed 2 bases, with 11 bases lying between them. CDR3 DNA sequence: TGTGCCAGCAGCCCTTACAGGGATCAAGAGACCCAGTACTTC. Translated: CASSPYRDQETQYF. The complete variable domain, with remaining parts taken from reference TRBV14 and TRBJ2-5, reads EAGVTQFPSHSVIEKGQTVTLRCDPISGHDNLYWYRRVMGKEIKFLLHFVKESKQDESGMPNNRFLAERTGGTYSTLKVQPAELEDSGVYFCASSPYRDQETQYFGPGTRLLVL.

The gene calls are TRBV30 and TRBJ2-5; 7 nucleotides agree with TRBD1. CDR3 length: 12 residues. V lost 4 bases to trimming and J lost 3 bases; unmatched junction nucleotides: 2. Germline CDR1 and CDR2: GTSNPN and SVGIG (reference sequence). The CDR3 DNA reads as TGTGCCTGGAAGGGACAGAAAGAGACCCAGTACTTC. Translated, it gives CAWKGQKETQYF.

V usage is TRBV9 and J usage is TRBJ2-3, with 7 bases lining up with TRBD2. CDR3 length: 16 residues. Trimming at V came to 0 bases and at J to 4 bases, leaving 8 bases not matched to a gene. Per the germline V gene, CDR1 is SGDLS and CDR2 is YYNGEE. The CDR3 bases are TGTGCCAGCAGCGTAGATAAGGCGGGGGTGTCAGATACGCAGTATTTT. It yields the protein CASSVDKAGVSDTQYF. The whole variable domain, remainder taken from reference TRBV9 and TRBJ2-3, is DSGVTQTPKHLITATGQRVTLRCSPRSGDLSVYWYQQSLDQGLQFLIQYYNGEERAKGNILERFSAQQFPDLHSELNLSSLELGDSALYFCASSVDKAGVSDTQYFGPGTRLTVL.

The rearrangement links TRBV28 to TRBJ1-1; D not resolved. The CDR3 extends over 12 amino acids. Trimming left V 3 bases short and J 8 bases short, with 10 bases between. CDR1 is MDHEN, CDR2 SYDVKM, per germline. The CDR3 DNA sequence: TGTGCCAGCAGTTTTAGCCAGGTCGAAGCTTTCTTT. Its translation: CASSFSQVEAFF.